The count of the clone carrying this TCR beta chain is one. RNA totalling roughly 0.5 to 1 ug underwent reverse transcription with random hexamers. Using its own MiXCR run on the immunoSEQ multiplex PCR reads, TCRdb lists one record per CDR3 protein. The sample has around 200,000 distinct CDR3 sequences; approximately 95% are singletons. This sample stems from a study of CD8 T cells in Susac syndrome. TCR beta from blood CD8+ and CD4+ T cells was sequenced. The germline V gene has CDR1 GTSNPN and CDR2 SVGIG (reference sequence). This CDR3 spans 16 amino acids. The ends lost 2 bases at V and 6 bases at J; junction bases unmatched: 13.

The sequence derives from a human donor with multiple sclerosis. The sample comprised CD4+ T cells from PBMCs. This chain connects TRBV30 to TRBJ1-1; 9 bases align to TRBD1. The CDR3 protein is CAWSYLRGQGRAEAFF. CDR3 DNA sequence: TGTGCCTGGAGTTACCTACGGGGACAGGGAAGGGCTGAAGCTTTCTTT.